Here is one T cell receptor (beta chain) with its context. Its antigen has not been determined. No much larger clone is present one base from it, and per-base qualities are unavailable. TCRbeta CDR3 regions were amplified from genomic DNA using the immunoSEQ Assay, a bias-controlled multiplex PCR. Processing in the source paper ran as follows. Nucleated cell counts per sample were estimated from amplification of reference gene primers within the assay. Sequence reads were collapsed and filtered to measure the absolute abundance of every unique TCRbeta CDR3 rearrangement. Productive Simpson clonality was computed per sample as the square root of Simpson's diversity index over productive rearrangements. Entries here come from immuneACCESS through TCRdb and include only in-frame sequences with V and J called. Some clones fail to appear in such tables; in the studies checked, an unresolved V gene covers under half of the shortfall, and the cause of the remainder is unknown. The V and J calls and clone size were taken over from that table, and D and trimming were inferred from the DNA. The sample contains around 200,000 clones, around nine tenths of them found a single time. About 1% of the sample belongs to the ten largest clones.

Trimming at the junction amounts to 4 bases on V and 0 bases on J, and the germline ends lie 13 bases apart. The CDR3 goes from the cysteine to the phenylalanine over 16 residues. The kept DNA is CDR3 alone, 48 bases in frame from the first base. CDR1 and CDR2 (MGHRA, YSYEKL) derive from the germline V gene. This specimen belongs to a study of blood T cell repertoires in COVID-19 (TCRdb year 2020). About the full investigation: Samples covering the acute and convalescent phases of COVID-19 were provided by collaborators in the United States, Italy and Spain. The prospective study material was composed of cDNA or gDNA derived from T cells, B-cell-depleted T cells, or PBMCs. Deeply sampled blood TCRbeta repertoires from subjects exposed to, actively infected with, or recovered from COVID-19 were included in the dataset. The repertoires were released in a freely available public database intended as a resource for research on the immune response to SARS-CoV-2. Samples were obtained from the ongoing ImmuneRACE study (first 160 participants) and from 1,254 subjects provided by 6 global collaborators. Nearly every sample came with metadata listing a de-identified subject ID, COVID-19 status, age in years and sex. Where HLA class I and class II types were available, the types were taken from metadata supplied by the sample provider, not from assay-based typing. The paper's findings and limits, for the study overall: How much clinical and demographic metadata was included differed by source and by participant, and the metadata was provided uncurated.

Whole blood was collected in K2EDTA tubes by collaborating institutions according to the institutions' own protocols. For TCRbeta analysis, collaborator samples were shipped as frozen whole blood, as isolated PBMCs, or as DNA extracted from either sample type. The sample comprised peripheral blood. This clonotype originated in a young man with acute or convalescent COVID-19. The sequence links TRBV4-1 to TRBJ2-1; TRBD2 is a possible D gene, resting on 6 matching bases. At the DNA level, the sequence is TGCGCCAGCAGCCTATCGGGACTTGGCTCCTACAATGAGCAGTTCTTC. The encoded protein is CASSLSGLGSYNEQFF.